Listed here are 29 T cell receptor beta chains from one sample, sequenced in a study of blood T cells in healthy people across ages. The second PCR ran 7 to 11 cycles with a sample-barcoded 5' primer and J-beta primers. Via MiXCR, TCRdb re-called the 5' RACE reads, giving one row per CDR3 protein. Of roughly 650,000 distinct CDR3 sequences in the sample, about 30% were seen once. The source material was blood. All receptors come from a woman of 80 years or more in good health.

Many counts were recorded for this clonotype. The chain couples TRBV30 to TRBJ1-5; 7 bases fit TRBD1. This CDR3 has 14 amino acids. The trim removed 2 bases at V and 1 base at J, leaving 2 bases unmatched. Germline loops: CDR1 GTSNPN, CDR2 SVGIG (reference sequence). The chain's CDR3 is CAWSYRGSNQPQHF. DNA for the CDR3: TGTGCCTGGAGTTACAGGGGAAGCAATCAGCCCCAGCATTTT.

V usage is TRBV7-2 and J usage is TRBJ2-4, with D unresolved. Germline values: CDR1 SGHTA, CDR2 FQGNSA. The CDR3 runs 15 residues. The V end lost 5 bases, the J end lost 5 bases, and 16 bases lay between the germline ends. The CDR3 here is CASSGSGGVQNIQYF. The CDR3 DNA reads as TGTGCCAGCAGCGGCTCCGGTGGGGTGCAAAACATTCAGTACTTC.

This clonotype has ten or more counts. The chain has TRBV9 and TRBJ2-7; TRBD1 is a possible D gene (6 bases). Germline lookup yields CDR1 SGDLS and CDR2 YYNGEE. The CDR3 is 13 amino acids. Deletions cut 3 bases from V and 6 bases from J, with 13 bases between. The CDR3, as DNA: TGTGCCAGCAGCGCGATAACAGGGAGCGAGCAGTACTTC. This translates into CASSAITGSEQYF.

DNA of the CDR3: TGTGCCAGCAGCCAAGAGGGCGGGGGGGCCGGACAGACCCAGTACTTC. Translating gives CASSQEGGGAGQTQYF. This chain uses TRBV4-2 with TRBJ2-7, with TRBD2 matching over 9 bases. The J call may be incorrect, as the DNA end agrees better with TRBJ2-5. Germline V gives CDR1 LGHNA, CDR2 YNFKEQ. The length of the CDR3 is 16 residues.

This clonotype has only a few counts. Possible read error: a much larger clone is one base away. This sequence joins TRBV20-1 and TRBJ2-1; TRBD2 agrees at 9 bases. The V gene end was trimmed by 5 bases and the J gene end by 9 bases; junction bases not matched to a gene: 11. Germline assignment: CDR1 DFQATT and CDR2 SNEGSKA (reference sequence). The CDR3 has 14 residues. CDR3 amino acids: CSAPPGGGAIEQFF. The CDR3 nucleotides are TGCAGTGCTCCGCCGGGCGGGGGGGCAATTGAGCAGTTCTTC.

With respect to this clonotype: The junction departs from the called germline gene at one end, perhaps through a read error. The chain links TRBV7-2 to TRBJ1-4; D gene ambiguous. The germline gives CDR1 SGHTA, CDR2 FQGNSA. The CDR3 runs 15 residues. The CDR3 sequence is CASSLAGATDEKLFF. The DNA for the CDR3 is TGTGCCAGCAGCTTAGCGGGCGCAACTGATGAAAAACTGTTTTTT.

This chain joins TRBV6-1 and TRBJ2-3; 7 bases are a match to TRBD2. The germline V gene has CDR1 MNHNS and CDR2 SASEGT. The CDR3 has 15 residues. After removal of 2 bases from V and 2 bases from J, the junction contained 4 bases not matched to a gene. The CDR3 protein is CASSETRGYTDTQYF. The CDR3 DNA reads as TGTGCCAGCAGTGAAACGCGGGGGTACACAGATACGCAGTATTTT.

This clonotype was counted a few times. V usage is TRBV5-6 and J usage is TRBJ1-1; maybe TRBD1 (5 bases). The V and J ends lost 5 bases and 11 bases respectively, with 19 bases between them. This CDR3 region has 13 residues. Germline CDR1 is SGHDT and CDR2 is YYEEEE. Here the CDR3 reads CASRTGTSYRAFF. CDR3 sequence (DNA): TGTGCCAGCAGAACCGGGACCAGCTATCGGGCTTTCTTT.

This clonotype was detected ten times or more. The chain employs TRBV2 and TRBJ1-1; D is possibly TRBD1 (5 bases). This CDR3 is built from 17 residues. Deletions cut 1 base from V and 2 bases from J, with 17 bases between. Germline V gives CDR1 SNHLY, CDR2 FYNNEI. In nucleotides, the CDR3 is TGTGCCAGCAGTGAAGTCGCCCCTCGGAGGGGTAACACTGAAGCTTTCTTT. It yields the protein CASSEVAPRRGNTEAFF.

This clonotype was recorded at least ten times. The rearrangement joins TRBV29-1 to TRBJ1-1, with D tentatively TRBD1 (6 bases). V lost 4 bases and J 3 bases, leaving 15 bases between the germline ends. Per the germline V gene, CDR1 is SQVTM and CDR2 is ANQGSEA. This CDR3 contains 14 residues. The CDR3: CSVAAGGQDTEAFF. The CDR3 DNA reads TGCAGCGTTGCTGCCGGGGGGCAGGACACTGAAGCTTTCTTT.

This clonotype has a count of ten or more. The rearrangement links TRBV25-1 to TRBJ2-3; D call uncertain. Per the germline V gene, CDR1 is MGHDK and CDR2 is SYGVNS. CDR3 length equals 13 residues. Trimming stripped 4 bases from V and 0 bases from J, with 5 bases between. The CDR3 loop is CASSAQSTDTQYF. DNA of the CDR3: TGTGCCAGCAGTGCCCAAAGCACAGATACGCAGTATTTT.

As for this clonotype: One base away lies a much larger clone, so this may be a sequencing read error. The CDR3 region is CASSPSGDEWNEQFF. Written as DNA, the CDR3 is TGTGCCAGCAGCCCCAGCGGGGATGAATGGAATGAGCAGTTCTTC. The chain combines TRBV7-3 with TRBJ2-1; 7 bases map to TRBD2. The J segment lost 7 bases and the V segment lost 5 bases, leaving 11 bases of the junction unmatched. From germline, CDR1 is SGHTA and CDR2 FQGTGA. The CDR3 totals 15 residues.

This clonotype was picked up a small number of times. J is TRBJ1-5 and V is TRBV25-1, with TRBD1 as a possible D gene (5 bases). In germline, CDR1 is MGHDK, CDR2 SYGVNS. V lost 1 base to trimming and J lost 2 bases, with 12 bases between them. The CDR3 contains 16 residues. The CDR3 nucleotides are TGTGCCAGCAGTGAATGGGGGGGAGACGGCAATCAGCCCCAGCATTTT. Translating it yields CASSEWGGDGNQPQHF.

The chain's CDR3 is CASSFPETLNNEQFF. The CDR3 DNA is TGTGCCAGCAGTTTCCCAGAGACGCTCAACAATGAGCAGTTCTTC. This rearrangement joins TRBV12-3 or TRBV12-4 to TRBJ2-1; D unresolved. The CDR3 totals 15 residues. Trimming left V 3 bases short and J 5 bases short, with 14 bases between.

In its sample, this clonotype was seen a few times. A much larger clone lies one base from this, so it may be a read error. This sequence joins TRBV7-2 and TRBJ2-5, with D uncertain. The CDR3 consists of 14 residues. Germline V gene sequence: CDR1 SGHTA, CDR2 FQGNSA. CDR3 nucleotide sequence: TGTGCCAGCAGGTTACCCGGTTTCCAAGAGGCCCAGTACTTC. Translation: CASRLPGFQEAQYF. The variable domain in full, completed from reference TRBV7-2 and TRBJ2-5, reads GAGVSQSPSNKVTEKGKDVELRCDPISGHTALYWYRQSLGQGLEFLIYFQGNSAPDKSGLPSDRFSAERTGGSVSTLTIQRTQQEDSAVYLCASRLPGFQEAQYFGPGTRLLVL.

On this clonotype itself: Since a much larger clone is just one base distant, this may be a read error. The CDR3, as DNA: TGTGCCAGCAGCTTAGCGTCGGGACAGTTGTACAATGAGCAGTACTTC. As protein: CASSLASGQLYNEQYF. The chain employs TRBV7-2 and TRBJ2-1; 7 bases line up with TRBD1. The DNA matches TRBJ2-7 better at its end, which makes the J call doubtful. Germline V gene data show CDR1 as SGHTA and CDR2 as FQGNSA. CDR3 length equals 16 residues.

A note on this clonotype: A single base separates this from a much larger clone, so it may be a read error. In nucleotides, the CDR3 is TGCAGTCCAATGGGAATCAGGGAATATGGCCACACCTTC. Protein product: CSPMGIREYGHTF. The V and J genes are TRBV20-1 and TRBJ1-2; D is possibly TRBD1 (5 bases). The germline gives CDR1 DFQATT, CDR2 SNEGSKA (reference sequence). The CDR3 is 13 amino acids.

CDR3 bases: TGTGCCAGCAGCTACGGACTAGCGGGGGGTGCAGATACGCAGTATTTT. It is translated as CASSYGLAGGADTQYF. The genes are TRBV7-2 and TRBJ2-3, with 14 positions matching TRBD2. The germline gives CDR1 SGHTA, CDR2 FQGNSA. V was clipped by 4 bases and J by 4 bases; unmatched bases: 4. The CDR3 extends over 16 amino acids.

This clonotype was observed a handful of times. The chain uses TRBV12-3 or TRBV12-4 and TRBJ2-1; D may match TRBD1 or TRBD2 (5 bases each). The V gene lost 7 bases and the J gene lost 5 bases, with 21 bases spanning the gap. The CDR3 is made up of 16 amino acids. CDR3 in amino acids: CASIPALVGDHNEQFF. In nucleotides, the CDR3 is TGTGCCAGCATCCCGGCCCTAGTGGGGGACCACAATGAGCAGTTCTTC.

This clonotype was counted ten times or more. The chain combines TRBV11-2 with TRBJ2-3; D gene ambiguous. CDR3 length equals 14 residues. V was trimmed by 3 bases and J by 2 bases, leaving 9 bases between them. CDR1 and CDR2 from the germline V gene are SGHAT and FQNNGV. The CDR3 sequence is CASSFYAVTDTQYF. Here the CDR3 DNA reads TGTGCCAGCAGCTTTTACGCAGTCACAGATACGCAGTATTTT.

The V and J genes are TRBV6-5 and TRBJ2-3, with 9 bases fitting TRBD2. The CDR3 covers 19 residues. CDR1 and CDR2 from the germline V gene are MNHEY and SVGAGI. J gave up 1 base and V 2 bases, and 13 bases lay outside the gene matches. CDR3 bases: TGTGCCAGCAGTTACGGGACACCATTAGCGGGAGTCGGCACAGATACGCAGTATTTT. This encodes CASSYGTPLAGVGTDTQYF.

This clonotype has ten or more counts. In DNA, the CDR3 is TGTGCCAGCGGACCCGAAGGGGTTTACGAGCAGTACTTC. Translation: CASGPEGVYEQYF. This rearrangement joins TRBV9 to TRBJ2-7, with a tentative D call TRBD1 (5 bases). CDR3 length: 13 residues. V was clipped by 7 bases and J by 4 bases, with 15 bases between them. Germline V lookup: CDR1 SGDLS, CDR2 YYNGEE.

This clonotype occurred a few times. V and J are TRBV30 and TRBJ1-1; a possible D gene is TRBD1 (5 bases). Germline V gives CDR1 GTSNPN, CDR2 SVGIG (reference sequence). The CDR3 sequence is 12 residues long. Trimming cost V 2 bases and J 8 bases, with 12 bases left between them. CDR3 sequence: CAWSPTGREAFF. The CDR3 DNA sequence: TGTGCCTGGAGTCCCACAGGACGAGAAGCTTTCTTT.

The chain carries TRBV28 and TRBJ2-2; D call uncertain. The CDR3 spans 11 residues. Looked up from germline, CDR1 is MDHEN and CDR2 is SYDVKM. Trimming pared 5 bases from V and 7 bases from J, leaving 5 bases between. CDR3 nucleotides: TGTGCCAGCAGTGATGGCGGGGAGCTGTTTTTT. It is translated as CASSDGGELFF. Supplemented by reference TRBV28 and TRBJ2-2, the full variable domain reads DVKVTQSSRYLVKRTGEKVFLECVQDMDHENMFWYRQDPGLGLRLIYFSYDVKMKEKGDIPEGYSVSREKKERFSLILESASTNQTSMYLCASSDGGELFFGEGSRLTVL.

J is TRBJ2-3 and V is TRBV7-9; no firm D call. The CDR3 is made up of 15 amino acids. With 5 bases removed from V and 0 bases from J, the gap between germline ends came to 12 bases. The germline CDR1 and CDR2 sequences are SEHNR and FQNEAQ (reference sequence). The CDR3 reads CASSVTRTSTDTQYF. In DNA form, the CDR3 reads TGTGCCAGCAGCGTGACTCGTACTAGCACAGATACGCAGTATTTT.

V and J are TRBV9 and TRBJ2-5, with 9 bases fitting TRBD1. Gene TRBJ2-7 matches the end of the DNA better, so the J call may be wrong. The CDR3 covers 14 residues. Per germline, CDR1 SGDLS and CDR2 YYNGEE. In DNA, the CDR3 is TGTGCCAGCAGCGTAGGGGACAGGGACTACGAGCAGTACTTC. This translates into CASSVGDRDYEQYF.

The chain joins TRBV5-1 to TRBJ1-1; D is unclear. The V end was cut by 0 bases, the J end by 1 base, with 7 bases between. Germline CDR1 and CDR2: SGHRS and YFSETQ. The CDR3 is made up of 14 amino acids. Here the CDR3 reads CASSLEVGNTEAFF. For the CDR3, the DNA is TGCGCCAGCAGCTTGGAGGTTGGGAACACTGAAGCTTTCTTT.

This clonotype was seen a few times. The V and J genes are TRBV7-9 and TRBJ2-3, with D perhaps matching TRBD1 or TRBD2 (6 bases each). The CDR3 length is 15 residues. V lost 4 bases and J lost 2, with 13 bases in between. CDR1 is SEHNR, CDR2 FQNEAQ, per germline (reference sequence). CDR3 protein: CASSWWGANTDTQYF. CDR3 DNA sequence: TGTGCCAGCAGCTGGTGGGGGGCCAACACAGATACGCAGTATTTT.

There are many counts of this clonotype. The chain uses TRBV7-9 and TRBJ1-1; D gene unclear. The CDR3 contains 12 residues. The V end lost 1 base, the J end lost 7 bases, and 7 bases lay between the germline ends. Germline-derived CDR1 and CDR2 are SEHNR and FQNEAQ (reference sequence). CDR3 in DNA: TGTGCCAGCAGCTTAGTAGCTGGTGAAGCTTTCTTT. Translated: CASSLVAGEAFF.